Each of the 8 T cell receptor beta chains below was sequenced from the same sample in a study of blood T cell repertoires in COVID-19. Sequencing was performed with immunoSEQ multiplex PCR; in TCRdb, only in-frame clones are kept and a portion is missing. The table has 300,000 to 450,000 clones, about 89% seen once; the top ten hold approximately 1.9%. The sample consisted of PBMCs or T cells enriched from blood (not recorded which). These receptors came from a middle-aged man in a cohort exposed to, infected with or recovered from COVID-19 (not recorded which).

The chain carries TRBV29-1 and TRBJ2-3, with 10 bases aligning to TRBD2. CDR3 length equals 16 residues. Trimming removed 3 bases from V and 3 bases from J; junction bases left unmatched: 9. Germline V gene lookup returns CDR1 SQVTM and CDR2 ANQGSEA. This chain's CDR3 is CSVEAASGSPTDTQYF. The CDR3 bases are TGCAGCGTTGAGGCGGCTAGCGGGAGTCCAACAGATACGCAGTATTTT.

This chain links TRBV7-8 with TRBJ2-7; 14 nucleotides match TRBD2. Germline assignment: CDR1 SGHVS and CDR2 FQNEAQ. CDR3 size: 15 residues. Unmatched junction bases numbered 5, after V lost 3 bases and J lost 7 bases. In nucleotides, the CDR3 is TGTGCCAGCAGCTTGGGACTAGCGGGAGTGGGGGAGCAGTACTTC. Translation: CASSLGLAGVGEQYF. The complete variable domain, with remaining parts taken from reference TRBV7-8 and TRBJ2-7, reads GAGVSQSPRYKVAKRGQDVALRCDPISGHVSLFWYQQALGQGPEFLTYFQNEAQLDKSGLPSDRFFAERPEGSVSTLKIQRTQQEDSAVYLCASSLGLAGVGEQYFGPGTRLTVT.

The V and J genes are TRBV11-2 and TRBJ1-3; 8 bases agree with TRBD1. The germline gives CDR1 SGHAT, CDR2 FQNNGV. V lost 6 bases and J lost 3; bases outside the gene matches: 4. This CDR3 region has 14 residues. Written as DNA, the CDR3 is TGTGCCAGCAGTTCCACAGGGGGTGGAAACACCATATATTTT. Its protein product is CASSSTGGGNTIYF.

J is TRBJ1-2 and V is TRBV6-1; TRBD1 is a possible D gene (6 bases). Trimming shortened V by 1 base and J by 7 bases, and 13 bases separated the two germline ends. This CDR3 spans 14 amino acids. Germline CDR1 is MNHNS and CDR2 is SASEGT. The CDR3 DNA sequence: TGTGCCAGCAGTGAAGTAATCGGGACACGTGGCTACACCTTC. It specifies CASSEVIGTRGYTF.

The chain couples TRBV6-1 to TRBJ1-1; D possibly corresponds to TRBD1 (6 bases). V dropped 3 bases and J dropped 2 bases, with 19 bases sitting between them. Germline loops: CDR1 MNHNS, CDR2 SASEGT. The CDR3 extends over 17 amino acids. The CDR3 reads CASSEPKGVLRNTEAFF. CDR3 DNA: TGTGCCAGCAGTGAGCCCAAGGGGGTTCTGAGAAACACTGAAGCTTTCTTT.

The gene calls are TRBV30 and TRBJ2-1; 7 bases match TRBD2. The CDR3 extends over 13 amino acids. Germline CDR1 GTSNPN, CDR2 SVGIG (reference sequence). J gave up 0 bases and V 5 bases, and 1 base lay outside the gene matches. Here the CDR3 reads CAWAGDSYNEQFF. The CDR3 coding sequence is TGTGCCTGGGCGGGGGACTCCTACAATGAGCAGTTCTTC.

This clone was observed a few times. The chain links TRBV5-6 to TRBJ1-2, with 12 bases matching TRBD1. CDR3 length equals 15 residues. V dropped 0 bases and J dropped 7; count of bases not matched to a gene: 4. In germline, CDR1 is SGHDT, CDR2 YYEEEE. DNA of the CDR3: TGTGCCAGCAGCTTGGTTGGGGGACAGGGGGCTGGCTACACCTTC. Protein: CASSLVGGQGAGYTF.

The rearrangement joins TRBV7-9 to TRBJ2-5; D is ambiguous. Per the germline V gene, CDR1 is SEHNR and CDR2 is FQNEAQ (reference sequence). With 1 base removed from V and 7 bases from J, the gap between germline ends came to 10 bases. The CDR3 length is 13 residues. The chain's CDR3 is CASSLEQPVTQYF. In nucleotides, the CDR3 is TGTGCCAGCAGCTTAGAACAGCCGGTGACCCAGTACTTC.